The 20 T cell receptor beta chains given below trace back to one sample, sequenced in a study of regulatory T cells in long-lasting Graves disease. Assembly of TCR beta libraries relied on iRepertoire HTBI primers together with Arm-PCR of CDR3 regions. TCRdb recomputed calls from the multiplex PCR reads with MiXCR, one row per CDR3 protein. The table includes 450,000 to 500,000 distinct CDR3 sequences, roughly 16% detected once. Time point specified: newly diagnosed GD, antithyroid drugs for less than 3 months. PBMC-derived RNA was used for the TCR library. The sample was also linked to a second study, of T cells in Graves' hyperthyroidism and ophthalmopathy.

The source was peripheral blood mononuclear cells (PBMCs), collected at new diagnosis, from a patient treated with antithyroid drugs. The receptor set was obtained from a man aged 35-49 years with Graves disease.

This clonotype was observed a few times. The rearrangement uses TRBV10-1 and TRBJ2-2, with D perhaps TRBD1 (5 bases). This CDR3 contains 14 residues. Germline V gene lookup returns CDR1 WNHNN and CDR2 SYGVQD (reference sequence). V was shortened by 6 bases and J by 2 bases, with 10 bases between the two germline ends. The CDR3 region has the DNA TGCGCCAGCAGGGCAGGGAAAAACACCGGGGAGCTGTTTTTT. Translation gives CASRAGKNTGELFF.

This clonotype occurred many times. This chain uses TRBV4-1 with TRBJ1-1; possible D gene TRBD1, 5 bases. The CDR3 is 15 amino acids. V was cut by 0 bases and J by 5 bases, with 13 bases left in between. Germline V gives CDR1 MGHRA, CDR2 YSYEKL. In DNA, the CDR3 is TGCGCCAGCAGCCAAGATTGGGGGGTGGGAACTGAAGCTTTCTTT. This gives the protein CASSQDWGVGTEAFF.

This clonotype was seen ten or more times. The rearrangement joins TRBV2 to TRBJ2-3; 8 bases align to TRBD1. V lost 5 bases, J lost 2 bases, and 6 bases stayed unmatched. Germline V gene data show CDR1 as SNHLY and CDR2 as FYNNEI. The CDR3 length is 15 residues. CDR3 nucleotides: TGTGCCAGCAGTAGGAGGGGACAGGTCACAGATACGCAGTATTTT. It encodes CASSRRGQVTDTQYF.

CDR3 sequence: CASSTQGLSTDTQYF. CDR3 in DNA: TGTGCCAGCAGTACCCAGGGATTGAGCACAGATACGCAGTATTTT. The chain recombines TRBV9 with TRBJ2-3, with D possibly TRBD1 on 5 matching bases. V shed 5 bases and J shed 0 bases, with 13 bases lying between them. There are 15 residues in the CDR3. Germline CDR1 is SGDLS and CDR2 is YYNGEE.

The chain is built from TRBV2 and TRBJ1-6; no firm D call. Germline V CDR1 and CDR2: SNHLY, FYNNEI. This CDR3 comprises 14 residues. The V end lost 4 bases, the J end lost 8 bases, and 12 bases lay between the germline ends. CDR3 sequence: CASSGGTRHSPLHF. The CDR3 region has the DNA TGTGCCAGCAGTGGGGGAACGAGACATTCACCCCTCCACTTT.

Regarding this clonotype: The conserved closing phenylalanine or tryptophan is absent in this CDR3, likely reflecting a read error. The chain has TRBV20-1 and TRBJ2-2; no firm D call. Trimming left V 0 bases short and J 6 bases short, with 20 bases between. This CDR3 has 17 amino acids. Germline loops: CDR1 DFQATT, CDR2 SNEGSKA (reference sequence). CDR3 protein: CSARDPLVGLTPGELFS. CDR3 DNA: TGCAGTGCTAGAGATCCCCTCGTCGGTTTAACACCCGGGGAGCTGTTTTCT.

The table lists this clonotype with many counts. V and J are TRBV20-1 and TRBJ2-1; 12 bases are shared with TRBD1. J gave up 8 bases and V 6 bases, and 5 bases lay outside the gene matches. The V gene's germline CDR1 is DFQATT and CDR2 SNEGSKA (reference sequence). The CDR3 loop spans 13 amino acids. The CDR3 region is CSAGGQGADEQFF. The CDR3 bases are TGCAGTGCGGGGGGACAGGGGGCCGATGAGCAGTTCTTC.

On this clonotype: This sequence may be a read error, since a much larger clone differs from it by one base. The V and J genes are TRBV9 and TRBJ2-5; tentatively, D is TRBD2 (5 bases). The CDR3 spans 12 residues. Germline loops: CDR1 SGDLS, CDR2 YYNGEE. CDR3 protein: CASGRGSETQCF. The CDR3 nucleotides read TGTGCCAGCGGGAGAGGGTCTGAGACCCAGTGCTTC.

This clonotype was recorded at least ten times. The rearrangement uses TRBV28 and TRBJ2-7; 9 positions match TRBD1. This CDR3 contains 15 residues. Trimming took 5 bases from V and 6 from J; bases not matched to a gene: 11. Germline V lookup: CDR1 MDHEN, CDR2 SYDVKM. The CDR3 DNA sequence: TGTGCCAGCAGTCCCTGGGACAGGGTATTCTCCGAGCAGTACTTC. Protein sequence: CASSPWDRVFSEQYF.

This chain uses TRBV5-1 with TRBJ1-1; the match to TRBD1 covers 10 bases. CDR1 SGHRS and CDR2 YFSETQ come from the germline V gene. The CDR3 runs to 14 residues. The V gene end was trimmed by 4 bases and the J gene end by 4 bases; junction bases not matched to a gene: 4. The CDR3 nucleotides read TGCGCCAGCAGCAGGACAGGGGGGGGCACTGAAGCTTTCTTT. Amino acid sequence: CASSRTGGGTEAFF.

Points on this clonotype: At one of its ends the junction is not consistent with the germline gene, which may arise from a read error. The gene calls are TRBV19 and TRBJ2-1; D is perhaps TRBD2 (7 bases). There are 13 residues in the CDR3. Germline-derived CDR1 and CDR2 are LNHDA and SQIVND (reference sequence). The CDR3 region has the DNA TGTGCCAGTAGTTATGGCAGGGGAGGGATTGGGATCTTC. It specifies CASSYGRGGIGIF.

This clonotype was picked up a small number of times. The DNA of the CDR3 is TGTGCCAGCAGCTCCCCGACTAGCGGAGGGACAGATACGCAGTATTTT. This codes for CASSSPTSGGTDTQYF. The chain employs TRBV5-5 and TRBJ2-3; 9 bases are a match to TRBD2. CDR1 is SGHKS and CDR2 is YYEKEE in the germline V gene (reference sequence). The junction had 8 bases not matched to a gene; V was cut back by 3 bases and J by 3 bases. The CDR3 totals 16 residues.

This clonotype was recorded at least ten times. For the CDR3, the DNA is TGTGCCAGCAGCATGGACAGGGTCCCTGGGGCCAACGTCCTGACTTTC. This codes for CASSMDRVPGANVLTF. The J gene is TRBJ2-6, the V gene TRBV11-2, with 8 bases matching TRBD1. The CDR3 is 16 amino acids. J was trimmed by 2 bases and V by 5 bases; bases with no gene match: 5. Per the germline V gene, CDR1 is SGHAT and CDR2 is FQNNGV.

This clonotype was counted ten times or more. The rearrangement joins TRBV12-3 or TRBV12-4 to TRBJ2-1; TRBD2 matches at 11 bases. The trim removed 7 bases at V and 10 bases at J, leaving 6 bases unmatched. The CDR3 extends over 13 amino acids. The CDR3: CASTLGLAAEQFF. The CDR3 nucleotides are TGTGCCAGCACCTTGGGACTAGCGGCCGAGCAGTTCTTC.

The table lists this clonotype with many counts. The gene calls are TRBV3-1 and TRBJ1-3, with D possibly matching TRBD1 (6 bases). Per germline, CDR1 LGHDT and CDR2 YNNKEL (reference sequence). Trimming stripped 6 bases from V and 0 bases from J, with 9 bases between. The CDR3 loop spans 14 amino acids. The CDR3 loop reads CASRDSFSGNTIYF. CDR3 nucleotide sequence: TGTGCCAGCAGGGACAGCTTCTCTGGAAACACCATATATTTT.

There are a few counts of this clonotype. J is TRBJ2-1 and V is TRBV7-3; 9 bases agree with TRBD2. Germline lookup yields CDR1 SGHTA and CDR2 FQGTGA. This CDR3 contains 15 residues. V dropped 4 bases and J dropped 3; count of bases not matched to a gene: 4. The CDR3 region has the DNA TGTGCCAGCAGCTCTAGCGGGAAGATCTACAATGAGCAGTTCTTC. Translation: CASSSSGKIYNEQFF.

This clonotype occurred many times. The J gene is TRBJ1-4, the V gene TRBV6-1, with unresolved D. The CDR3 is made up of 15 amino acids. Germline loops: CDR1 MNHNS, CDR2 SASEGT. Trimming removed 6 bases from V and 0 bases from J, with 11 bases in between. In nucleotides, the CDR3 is TGTGCCAGCAGCCGCCGAGGCGCAACTAATGAAAAACTGTTTTTT. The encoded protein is CASSRRGATNEKLFF.

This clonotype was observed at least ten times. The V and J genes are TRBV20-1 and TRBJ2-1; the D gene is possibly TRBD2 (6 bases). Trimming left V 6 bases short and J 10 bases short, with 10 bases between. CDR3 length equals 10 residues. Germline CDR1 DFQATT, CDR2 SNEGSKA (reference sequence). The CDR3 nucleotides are TGCAGTGCCCGCCGGGGGGAGCAGTTCTTC. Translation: CSARRGEQFF.

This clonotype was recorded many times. DNA for the CDR3: TGTGCCAGCTCACCACCCGACACTAACTATGGCTACACCTTC. Its protein product is CASSPPDTNYGYTF. V gene TRBV18 combines with J gene TRBJ1-2; D not resolved. Germline lookup yields CDR1 KGHSH and CDR2 LQKENI. The CDR3 has 14 residues. V shed 0 bases and J shed 0 bases, with 5 bases lying between them.

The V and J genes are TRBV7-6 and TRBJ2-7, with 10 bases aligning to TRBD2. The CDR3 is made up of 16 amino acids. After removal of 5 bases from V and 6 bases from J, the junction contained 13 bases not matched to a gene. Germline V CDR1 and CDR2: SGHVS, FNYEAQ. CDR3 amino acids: CASSPETSGRYFEQYF. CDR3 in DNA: TGTGCCAGCAGCCCGGAGACTAGCGGGCGCTACTTCGAGCAGTACTTC.